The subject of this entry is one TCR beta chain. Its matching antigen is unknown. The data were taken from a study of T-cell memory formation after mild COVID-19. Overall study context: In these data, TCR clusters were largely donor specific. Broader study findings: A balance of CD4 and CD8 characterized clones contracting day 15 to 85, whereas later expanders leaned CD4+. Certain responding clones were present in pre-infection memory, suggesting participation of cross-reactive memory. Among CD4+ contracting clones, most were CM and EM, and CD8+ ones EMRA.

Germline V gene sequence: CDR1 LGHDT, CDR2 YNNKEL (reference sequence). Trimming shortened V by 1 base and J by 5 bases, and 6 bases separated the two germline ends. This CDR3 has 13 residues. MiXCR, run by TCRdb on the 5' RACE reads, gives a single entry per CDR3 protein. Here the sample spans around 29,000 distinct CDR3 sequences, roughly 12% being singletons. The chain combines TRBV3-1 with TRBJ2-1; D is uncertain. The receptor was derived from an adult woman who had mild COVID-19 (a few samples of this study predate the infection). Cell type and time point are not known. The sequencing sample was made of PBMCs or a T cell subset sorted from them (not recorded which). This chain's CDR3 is CASSQGLDNEQFF. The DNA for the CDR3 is TGTGCCAGCAGCCAAGGGCTGGACAATGAGCAGTTCTTC.